Here is one T cell receptor (beta chain) with its context. Original methodology: Amplification of reference gene primers provided the estimated nucleated cell counts. Generated by immunoSEQ multiplex PCR, the TCRdb table keeps only in-frame clones and is missing some. V, J and clone size are taken as reported in that table, and D and trimming were inferred from the DNA itself. Seen here are roughly 100,000 clones, roughly four fifths observed once, and the top ten hold roughly 5%. The CDR3 length is 14 residues. Between the trimmed V and J ends, which lost 12 bases and 3 bases, there was a span of 17 bases. The germline V gene encodes CDR1 KGHDR and CDR2 SFDVKD. The data were taken from a study of blood T cell repertoires in COVID-19. Study-wide background: The samples span acute and convalescent COVID-19 from the United States, Italy and Spain. T cells, B-cell-depleted T cells, or PBMCs provided the cDNA or gDNA that served as material.

The sample was peripheral blood. The clonotype comes from a man between 60 and 70 years old with acute or convalescent COVID-19. The gene calls are TRBV24-1 and TRBJ1-3; D possibly corresponds to TRBD1 (5 bases). The CDR3 loop reads CAAPSGAFGNTIYF. CDR3 sequence (DNA): TGTGCCGCCCCTAGCGGGGCGTTTGGAAACACCATATATTTT.